A selection of T cell receptor beta chains follows, all from one sample in a study of blood T cells in healthy people across ages. MiXCR, applied by TCRdb to the 5' RACE reads, yields one record per CDR3 protein. Found here are around 1,500,000 distinct CDR3 sequences, approximately 30% of them singletons; the top ten hold around 7.7%. Sequenced: blood. The receptors here all came from a woman aged 30 to 39 in good health. The CDR3 runs from the conserved cysteine through the conserved F or W. A D gene is named only where the DNA matches it firmly. A clone size is listed for some rows: how often the clone was seen (once, few, many), or a class if it is expanded.

J gene | D gene | V gene | clone size | CDR3 DNA | CDR3 protein
TRBJ2-7 | TRBD2 | TRBV11-2 | - | TGTGCCAGCAGCTTAGGTCCCTCTACTAGCGGGAGCTACGAGCAGTACTTC | CASSLGPSTSGSYEQYF
TRBJ2-3 | TRBD2 | TRBV29-1 | - | TGCAGGGCTGCAGGGGCGGGAGGCCCAGATACGCAGTATTTT | CRAAGAGGPDTQYF
TRBJ2-6 | TRBD1 | TRBV9 | few | TGTGCCAGCGCCCGGGACAGGGGGTCTGGGGCCAACGTCCTGACTTTC | CASARDRGSGANVLTF
TRBJ2-3 | - | TRBV28 | once | TGTGCCAGCAGTTTGGTTGACTCAGATACGCAGTATTTT | CASSLVDSDTQYF
TRBJ1-2 | TRBD1 | TRBV5-1 | - | TGCGCCAGCAGGGGGACAGGGGGCCCAGCGGATTATGGCTACACCTTC | CASRGTGGPADYGYTF
TRBJ2-3 | TRBD2 | TRBV12-3/TRBV12-4 | few | TGTGCCAGCAGCACTAGCGGGAGTGTCGGTACGCAGTATTTT | CASSTSGSVGTQYF
TRBJ2-1 | TRBD2 | TRBV20-1 | many | TGCAGTGCCAGCGGGGGTCCCTACAATGAGCAGTTCTTC | CSASGGPYNEQFF
TRBJ2-1 | - | TRBV12-3/TRBV12-4 | few | TGTGCCAGCAGTTTTCTTTCCGACAATGAGCAGTTCTTC | CASSFLSDNEQFF
TRBJ2-1 | TRBD2 | TRBV3-1 | - | TGTGCTAGCGGCCCCCTAGGGTCTAGCGGGCCCAGCGGGGGCTTCCGGGAGCAGTTCTTC | CASGPLGSSGPSGGFREQFF
TRBJ2-1 | - | TRBV18 | - | TGTGCCAGCTCACCACGGACTGCCTACAGTGAGCAGTTCTTC | CASSPRTAYSEQFF
TRBJ2-7 | TRBD2 | TRBV7-2 | - | TGTGCCAGCAGCCCCCAAGCGGGGGGCTTACTCTCCTACGAGCAGTACTTC | CASSPQAGGLLSYEQYF
TRBJ2-3 | TRBD2 | TRBV20-1 | - | TGCAGTGCTAGAGCCGGACTAGCGGGGGTCGAAGATACGCAGTATTTT | CSARAGLAGVEDTQYF
TRBJ1-2 | TRBD1 | TRBV7-2 | - | TGTGCCAGCAACGAAGGCCCGGGACAGAACTATGGCTACACCTTC | CASNEGPGQNYGYTF
TRBJ2-3 | - | TRBV6-5 | few | TGTGCCAGCAGTAAGGACGGGGTTCGTACGCAGTATTTT | CASSKDGVRTQYF
TRBJ2-6 | TRBD2 | TRBV29-1 | many | TGCAGCGTTCGGGAGGGCTCTGGGGCCAACGTCCTGACTTTC | CSVREGSGANVLTF
TRBJ1-6 | - | TRBV10-3 | - | TGCGCCATCAGTGAGTCTCGGCCGGGTCCAGAACTCCTCCACTTT | CAISESRPGPELLHF